The T cell receptor (beta chain) under discussion was sequenced for a study of technical replicates of blood from several donors. Generated by immunoSEQ multiplex PCR, the TCRdb table keeps only in-frame clones and is missing some. The data hold tens of thousands of clones, with around 93% observed a single time. This CDR3 is built from 16 residues. Trimming took 1 base from V and 4 from J, leaving 17 bases between them. Looked up from germline, CDR1 is SGHTA and CDR2 is FQGNSA. This TCR derives from a human donor in good health. Some clones in this sample may be carry-over from other donors' samples. V gene TRBV7-2 combines with J gene TRBJ2-7; TRBD1 might be the D (5 bases). Source material: PBMCs. In nucleotides, the CDR3 is TGTGCCAGCAGCTTAGTGCATGGCAGGGAAGGGTACGAGCAGTACTTC. It translates to CASSLVHGREGYEQYF.